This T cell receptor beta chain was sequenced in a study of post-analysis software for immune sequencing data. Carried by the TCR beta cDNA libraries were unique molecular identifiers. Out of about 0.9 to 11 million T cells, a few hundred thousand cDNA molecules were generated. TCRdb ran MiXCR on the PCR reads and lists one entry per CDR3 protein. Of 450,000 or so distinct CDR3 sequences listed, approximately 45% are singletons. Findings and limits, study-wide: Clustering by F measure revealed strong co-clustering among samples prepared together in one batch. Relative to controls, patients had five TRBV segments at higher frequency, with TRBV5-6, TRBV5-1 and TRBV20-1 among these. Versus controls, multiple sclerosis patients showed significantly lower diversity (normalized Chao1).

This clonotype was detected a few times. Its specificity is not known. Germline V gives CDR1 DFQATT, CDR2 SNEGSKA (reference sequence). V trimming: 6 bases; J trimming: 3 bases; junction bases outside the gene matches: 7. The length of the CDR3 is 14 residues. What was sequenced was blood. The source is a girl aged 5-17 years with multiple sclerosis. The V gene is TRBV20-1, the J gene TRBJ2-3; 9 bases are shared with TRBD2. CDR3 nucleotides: TGCAGTGCCACTCCTAGCGGGAAGACAGATACGCAGTATTTT. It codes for CSATPSGKTDTQYF.